This T cell receptor beta chain was recorded in a study of blood T cell repertoires in COVID-19 (dated by TCRdb to 2018 to 2020). Concerning the study at large: The collaborator samples originated in the United States, Italy and Spain and spanned the acute and convalescent phases of COVID-19. The repertoires were released in a freely available public database meant as a resource for research on the immune response to SARS-CoV-2. Samples came from the ongoing ImmuneRACE study (first 160 participants) plus 1,254 subjects from 6 global collaborators. The prospective study material was composed of cDNA or gDNA derived from T cells, B-cell-depleted T cells, or PBMCs. The dataset comprised deeply sampled blood TCRbeta repertoires from subjects exposed to, actively infected with, or recovered from COVID-19. The sample metadata nearly always contained a de-identified subject ID, COVID-19 status, age in years and sex. Where available, HLA class I and class II types were obtained from metadata supplied by the sample provider rather than from assay-based typing.

In the case of this clone: Its target antigen remains unknown. Base qualities are not provided; no much larger clone lies one nucleotide away.

The CDR3 spans 16 residues, from the cysteine through the phenylalanine. Only CDR3 DNA is held: 48 bases, read in frame from base 1. The germline V gene provides CDR1 MNHNS and CDR2 SASEGT. V is trimmed back by 2 bases and J by 3 bases, and the junction contains 6 bases that no gene match accounts for. Each collaborating institution followed its own protocols to collect whole blood in K2EDTA tubes. For TCRbeta analysis, collaborators shipped samples in one of three forms: frozen whole blood, isolated PBMCs, or DNA extracted from either of those sample types. Paper-wide results and their limitations: How much clinical and demographic metadata was included differed by source and by participant, and the metadata was provided uncurated.

TCRbeta CDR3 regions were amplified from genomic DNA using the immunoSEQ Assay, a bias-controlled multiplex PCR. Processing in the source paper ran as follows. The number of nucleated cells in each sample was estimated by amplification of reference gene primers within the assay. To quantify the absolute abundance of each unique TCRbeta CDR3 rearrangement, sequence reads were collapsed and filtered. For each sample, productive Simpson clonality was calculated as the square root of Simpson's diversity index across productive rearrangements. TCRdb holds this immuneACCESS table with in-frame rearrangements only. Some clones are missing; in checked studies, unresolved V genes explain under half, and the rest has no known cause. That table supplies the V and J calls and clone size; D and trimming were determined from the DNA. Across this sample there are 150,000 to 200,000 clones, with around 72% seen only once. The ten largest clones capture about 3% of the sample.

This receptor was obtained from a woman older than 75 with acute or convalescent COVID-19. This receptor chain uses TRBV6-1 and TRBJ1-5; TRBD1 agrees with 8 junctional bases. The sequencing input was peripheral blood. The CDR3 region: CASSEQETGVNQPQHF. The DNA reads TGTGCCAGCAGTGAACAGGAGACAGGGGTCAATCAGCCCCAGCATTTT.